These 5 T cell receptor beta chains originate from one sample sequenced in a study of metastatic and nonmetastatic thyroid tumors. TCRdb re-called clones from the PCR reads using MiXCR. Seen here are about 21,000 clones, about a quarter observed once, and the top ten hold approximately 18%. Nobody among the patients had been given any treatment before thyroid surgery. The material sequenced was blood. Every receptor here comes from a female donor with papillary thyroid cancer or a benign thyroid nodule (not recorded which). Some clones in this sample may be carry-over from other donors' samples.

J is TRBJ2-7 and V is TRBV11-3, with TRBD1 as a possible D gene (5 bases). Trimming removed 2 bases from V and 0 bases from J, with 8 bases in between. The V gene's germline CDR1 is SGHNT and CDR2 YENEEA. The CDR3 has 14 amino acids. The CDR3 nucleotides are TGTGCCAGCAGCTTAAGGGGCGGCTCCTACGAGCAGTACTTC. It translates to CASSLRGGSYEQYF.

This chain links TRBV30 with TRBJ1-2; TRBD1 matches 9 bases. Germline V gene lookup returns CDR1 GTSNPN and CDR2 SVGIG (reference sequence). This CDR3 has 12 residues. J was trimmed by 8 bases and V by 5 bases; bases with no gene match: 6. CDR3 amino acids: CAWGTGPVGYTF. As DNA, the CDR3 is TGTGCCTGGGGGACAGGGCCGGTAGGCTACACCTTC.

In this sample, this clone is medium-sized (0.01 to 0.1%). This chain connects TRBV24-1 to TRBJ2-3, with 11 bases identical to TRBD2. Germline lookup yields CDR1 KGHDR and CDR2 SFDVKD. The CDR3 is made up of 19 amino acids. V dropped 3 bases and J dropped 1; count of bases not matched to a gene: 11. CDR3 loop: CATSDRGLVAGGRTDTQYF. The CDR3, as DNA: TGTGCCACCAGTGATCGGGGCCTAGTAGCGGGAGGGCGCACAGATACGCAGTATTTT.

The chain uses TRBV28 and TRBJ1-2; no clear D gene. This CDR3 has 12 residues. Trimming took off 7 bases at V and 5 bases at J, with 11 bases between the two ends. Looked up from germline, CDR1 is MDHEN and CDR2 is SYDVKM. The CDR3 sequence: CASTALGYGYTF. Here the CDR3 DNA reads TGTGCCAGCACCGCGCTTGGGTATGGCTACACCTTC.

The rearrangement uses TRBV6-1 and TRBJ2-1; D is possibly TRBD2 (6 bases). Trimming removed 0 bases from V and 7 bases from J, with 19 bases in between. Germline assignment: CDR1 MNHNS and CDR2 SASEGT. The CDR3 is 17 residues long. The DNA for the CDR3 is TGTGCCAGCAGTGAAGCTAGGGTCGGAGGGGCCCGGAATGAGCAGTTCTTC. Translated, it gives CASSEARVGGARNEQFF.